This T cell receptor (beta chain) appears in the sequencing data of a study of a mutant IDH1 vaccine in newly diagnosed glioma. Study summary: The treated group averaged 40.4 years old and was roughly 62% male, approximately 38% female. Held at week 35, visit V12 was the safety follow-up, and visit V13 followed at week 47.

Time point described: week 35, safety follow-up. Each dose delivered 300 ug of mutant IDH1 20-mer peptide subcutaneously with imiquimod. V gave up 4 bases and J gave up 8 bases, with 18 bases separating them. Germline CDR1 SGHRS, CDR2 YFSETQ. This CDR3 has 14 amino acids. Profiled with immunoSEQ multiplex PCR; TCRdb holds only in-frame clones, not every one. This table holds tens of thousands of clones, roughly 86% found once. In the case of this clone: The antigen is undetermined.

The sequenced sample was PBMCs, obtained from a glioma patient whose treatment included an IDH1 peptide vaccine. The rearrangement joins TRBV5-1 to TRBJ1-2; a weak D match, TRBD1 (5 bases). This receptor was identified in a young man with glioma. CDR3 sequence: CASSHSGTLGGYTF. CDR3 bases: TGCGCCAGCAGCCATTCCGGGACCCTAGGGGGCTACACCTTC.